The rows below give T cell receptor beta chains drawn from one sample of a study of blood T cell repertoires in COVID-19. TCRdb's table, derived via immunoSEQ multiplex PCR, lists solely in-frame clones and lacks some. The data hold 170,000 or so clones, with just over 85% observed a single time. The sequencing sample was made of peripheral blood. These receptors were taken from a man aged 50 to 60 with active or convalescent COVID-19. CDR3s include the opening cysteine and the closing phenylalanine or tryptophan. D genes are given only for firm matches. The listing skips clone size in some rows; elsewhere it reads once, few, many or a size class.

CASSPPGARFGTEAFF,TGTGCCAGCTCACCACCAGGGGCCCGGTTTGGAACTGAAGCTTTCTTT,TRBJ1-1,-,TRBV18,-
CAWSLQAGGTNEKLFF,TGTGCCTGGAGTCTCCAAGCGGGGGGGACTAATGAAAAACTGTTTTTT,TRBJ1-4,-,TRBV30,-
CASTFAGARRDYTF,TGTGCCAGCACGTTCGCAGGGGCCCGAAGAGACTACACCTTC,TRBJ1-2,once,TRBV7-9,-
CASSSPRGFSYNEQFF,TGTGCCAGCAGCTCCCCCCGGGGATTCTCCTACAATGAGCAGTTCTTC,TRBJ2-1,-,TRBV7-9,-
CASSETSGSNYEQYF,TGTGCCAGCAGTGAGACGAGCGGGAGTAACTACGAGCAGTACTTC,TRBJ2-7,-,TRBV6-1,TRBD2
CASSQAAGGAGETQYF,TGTGCCAGCAGCCAAGCGGCGGGGGGGGCAGGAGAGACCCAGTACTTC,TRBJ2-5,-,TRBV14,TRBD2
CASEFGGGANVLTF,TGTGCCAGCGAGTTCGGGGGTGGGGCCAACGTCCTGACTTTC,TRBJ2-6,-,TRBV3-1/TRBV3-2,-
CASSLGTGENYGYTF,TGTGCCAGCAGTTTAGGGACAGGGGAGAACTATGGCTACACCTTC,TRBJ1-2,once,TRBV6-9,TRBD1
CASSAGLALQETQYF,TGTGCCAGTAGTGCGGGACTAGCCCTACAAGAGACCCAGTACTTC,TRBJ2-5,-,TRBV19,TRBD2
CASGGGAPHTDTQYF,TGTGCCAGTGGCGGGGGGGCCCCACACACAGATACGCAGTATTTT,TRBJ2-3,-,TRBV5-3,TRBD2
CASSMVASGGKDTQYF,TGTGCCAGTAGTATGGTGGCTAGCGGGGGGAAAGATACGCAGTATTTT,TRBJ2-3,-,TRBV19,TRBD2
CASRRTGDTEAFF,TGTGCCAGCCGGAGAACAGGGGACACTGAAGCTTTCTTT,TRBJ1-1,-,TRBV25-1,TRBD1
CASSYLPGQGENEQFF,TGTGCCAGCAGCTATCTACCGGGACAGGGGGAAAATGAGCAGTTCTTC,TRBJ2-1,-,TRBV11-3,TRBD1
CASSYSWAMNTEAFF,TGTGCCAGCAGTTACTCGTGGGCCATGAACACTGAAGCTTTCTTT,TRBJ1-1,-,TRBV6-5,-
CASSPSGSSYNEQFF,TGTGCCAGCAGTCCCAGCGGAAGCTCCTACAATGAGCAGTTCTTC,TRBJ2-1,-,TRBV28,-
CASSAGGINEQFF,TGCGCCAGCAGTGCGGGGGGTATCAATGAGCAGTTCTTC,TRBJ2-1,-,TRBV10-2,TRBD2
CASSQAYEQYF,TGTGCCAGCAGCCAAGCATACGAGCAGTACTTC,TRBJ2-7,-,TRBV3-1/TRBV3-2,-
CASSQVRANEQFF,TGTGCCAGCAGTCAAGTCAGGGCGAATGAGCAGTTCTTC,TRBJ2-1,-,TRBV27,-
CATLAPAPGANVLTF,TGTGCCACTTTAGCACCGGCGCCTGGGGCCAACGTCCTGACTTTC,TRBJ2-6,-,TRBV27,-
CASSLTWSGAKAGELFF,TGTGCCAGCAGTTTAACTTGGAGCGGCGCTAAGGCCGGGGAGCTGTTTTTT,TRBJ2-2,few,TRBV27,-
CASSGKYPSGGYTF,TGTGCCAGCTCCGGGAAGTACCCTTCGGGAGGCTACACCTTC,TRBJ1-2,few,TRBV5-6,-
CAIQEGRMNTEAFF,TGTGCCATCCAGGAGGGGAGGATGAACACTGAAGCTTTCTTT,TRBJ1-1,-,TRBV10-3,-
CASSLRSRDYEQYF,TGCGCCAGCAGCTTGAGGTCCAGGGACTACGAGCAGTACTTC,TRBJ2-7,-,TRBV5-1,-
CASSIGAWEGVNRYWFF,TGTGCCAGTAGTATAGGGGCGTGGGAGGGGGTTAATCGTTATTGGTTCTTC,TRBJ2-1,-,TRBV19,-
CASSSGGHEQFF,TGTGCCAGCAGCTCCGGGGGACATGAGCAGTTCTTC,TRBJ2-1,-,TRBV13,-
CASSPNRGGQPQHF,TGTGCCAGCTCACCGAACAGGGGAGGCCAGCCCCAGCATTTT,TRBJ1-5,-,TRBV18,TRBD1
CSVAQGNYGYTF,TGCAGCGTTGCTCAGGGGAACTATGGCTACACCTTC,TRBJ1-2,-,TRBV29-1,-
CASSGSENQPQHF,TGTGCCAGCAGTGGGTCAGAAAATCAGCCCCAGCATTTT,TRBJ1-5,many,TRBV2,-
CASSGGSYEQYF,TGTGCCAGTAGTGGCGGTTCCTACGAGCAGTACTTC,TRBJ2-7,-,TRBV19,-
CASRAGFRTEAFF,TGTGCCAGCAGGGCAGGGTTCCGCACTGAAGCTTTCTTT,TRBJ1-1,-,TRBV2,-
CASSQGGTGRATNEKLFF,TGCGCCAGCAGCCAAGGAGGGACAGGGAGGGCAACTAATGAAAAACTGTTTTTT,TRBJ1-4,-,TRBV4-1,TRBD1
CASRPPGLAAPEAFF,TGTGCCAGCAGGCCTCCGGGACTCGCGGCCCCTGAAGCTTTCTTT,TRBJ1-1,few,TRBV6-5,-
CASSLLAGGRQGETQYF,TGTGCCAGTAGTCTCCTAGCGGGAGGGCGCCAGGGGGAGACCCAGTACTTC,TRBJ2-5,-,TRBV19,TRBD2
CASTQGVDGYTF,TGTGCCAGCACACAGGGGGTCGATGGCTACACCTTC,TRBJ1-2,-,TRBV28,TRBD1
CASRLESGGAYNEQFF,TGTGCCAGCAGATTGGAAAGCGGGGGGGCCTACAATGAGCAGTTCTTC,TRBJ2-1,-,TRBV2,TRBD2
CASLASSYNEQFF,TGTGCCAGCCTAGCAAGCTCCTACAATGAGCAGTTCTTC,TRBJ2-1,-,TRBV7-2,-
CASSLGQENTEAFF,TGTGCCAGCAGCTTGGGACAGGAAAACACTGAAGCTTTCTTT,TRBJ1-1,-,TRBV6-5,TRBD1
CASSHPGLYEQYF,TGCGCCAGCAGCCACCCAGGGTTGTACGAGCAGTACTTC,TRBJ2-7,few,TRBV4-1,-
CASSASGTGRTEAFF,TGTGCCAGCAGTGCCTCCGGGACAGGGCGGACTGAAGCTTTCTTT,TRBJ1-1,-,TRBV28,TRBD1
CASSSSRGPYEQYF,TGTGCCAGCAGCTCGTCGCGGGGTCCCTACGAGCAGTACTTC,TRBJ2-7,once,TRBV4-2,-
CASSSYLLADSIQYF,TGTGCCAGCAGCTCATACCTACTAGCGGACTCAATTCAGTACTTC,TRBJ2-4,-,TRBV11-2,TRBD2
CASSYSSLAGGRLYF,TGTGCCAGCAGTTACTCGAGTCTAGCGGGGGGGCGGCTGTACTTC,TRBJ2-7,-,TRBV6-5,TRBD2
CASSFGSFETQYF,TGTGCCAGCAGTTTTGGCTCCTTTGAGACCCAGTACTTC,TRBJ2-5,once,TRBV12-3/TRBV12-4,-
CASRVHRGEAFF,TGTGCCAGTAGAGTTCATCGGGGTGAAGCTTTCTTT,TRBJ1-1,-,TRBV19,-
CASSFSPAADTQYF,TGTGCCAGCAGCTTTAGCCCTGCCGCAGATACGCAGTATTTT,TRBJ2-3,-,TRBV11-1,-
CASSLPSSGSVYEQFF,TGTGCCAGTAGTCTTCCTTCTAGCGGTTCGGTTTATGAGCAGTTCTTC,TRBJ2-1,-,TRBV19,TRBD2
CASSIDRTEAFF,TGTGCCAGTAGTATAGACCGCACTGAAGCTTTCTTT,TRBJ1-1,-,TRBV19,-
CASSSRLAGGSNEQFF,TGTGCCAGCAGCTCGAGACTAGCGGGGGGCTCCAATGAGCAGTTCTTC,TRBJ2-1,-,TRBV11-2,TRBD2
CASSLQAQPNSPLHF,TGTGCCAGCAGCCTACAGGCGCAGCCAAATTCACCCCTCCACTTT,TRBJ1-6,-,TRBV7-2,-
CATSRDLGEEQPQHF,TGTGCCACCAGCAGAGATCTAGGGGAAGAGCAGCCCCAGCATTTT,TRBJ1-5,-,TRBV15,-
CASNIQGAEEKLFF,TGTGCCAGTAACATACAGGGGGCAGAGGAAAAACTGTTTTTT,TRBJ1-4,once,TRBV19,TRBD1
CASSQDYRGMDF,TGTGCCAGCAGCCAAGATTACAGGGGCATGGACTTC,TRBJ2-7,-,TRBV14,TRBD1